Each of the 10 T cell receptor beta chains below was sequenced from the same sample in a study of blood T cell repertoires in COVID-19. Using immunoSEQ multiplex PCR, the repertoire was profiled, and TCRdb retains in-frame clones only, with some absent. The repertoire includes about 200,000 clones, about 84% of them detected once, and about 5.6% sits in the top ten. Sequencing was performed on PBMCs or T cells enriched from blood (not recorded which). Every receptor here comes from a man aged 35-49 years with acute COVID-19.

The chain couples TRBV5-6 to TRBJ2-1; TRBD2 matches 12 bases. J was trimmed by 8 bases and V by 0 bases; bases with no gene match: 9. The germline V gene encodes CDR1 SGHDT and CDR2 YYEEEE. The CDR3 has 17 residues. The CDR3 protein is CASSLGLAGGRGDEQFF. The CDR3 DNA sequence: TGTGCCAGCAGCTTGGGCCTAGCGGGAGGGCGAGGCGATGAGCAGTTCTTC.

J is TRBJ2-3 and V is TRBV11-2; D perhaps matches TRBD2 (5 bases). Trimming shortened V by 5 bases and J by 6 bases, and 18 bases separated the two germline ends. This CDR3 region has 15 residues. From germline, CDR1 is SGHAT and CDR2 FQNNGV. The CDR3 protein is CASSQTTASFDTQYF. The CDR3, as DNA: TGTGCCAGCAGCCAGACTACGGCTTCATTTGATACGCAGTATTTT.

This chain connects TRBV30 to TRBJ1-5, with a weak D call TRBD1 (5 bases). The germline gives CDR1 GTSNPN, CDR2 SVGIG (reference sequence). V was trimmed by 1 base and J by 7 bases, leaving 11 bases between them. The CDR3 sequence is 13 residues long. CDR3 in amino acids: CAWSDQGGQPQHF. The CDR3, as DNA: TGTGCCTGGAGTGATCAGGGTGGGCAGCCCCAGCATTTT. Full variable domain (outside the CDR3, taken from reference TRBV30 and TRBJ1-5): SQTIHQWPATLVQPVGSPLSLECTVEGTSNPNLYWYRQAAGRGLQLLFYSVGIGQISSEVPQNLSASRPQDRQFILSSKKLLLSDSGFYLCAWSDQGGQPQHFGDGTRLSIL.

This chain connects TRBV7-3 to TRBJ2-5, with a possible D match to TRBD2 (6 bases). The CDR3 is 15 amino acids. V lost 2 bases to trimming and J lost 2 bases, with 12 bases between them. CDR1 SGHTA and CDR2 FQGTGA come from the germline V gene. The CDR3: CASSLGGGPQETQYF. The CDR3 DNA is TGTGCCAGCAGCTTAGGTGGAGGGCCGCAAGAGACCCAGTACTTC. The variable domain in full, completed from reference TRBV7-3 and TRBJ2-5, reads GAGVSQTPSNKVTEKGKYVELRCDPISGHTALYWYRQSLGQGPEFLIYFQGTGAADDSGLPNDRFFAVRPEGSVSTLKIQRTERGDSAVYLCASSLGGGPQETQYFGPGTRLLVL.

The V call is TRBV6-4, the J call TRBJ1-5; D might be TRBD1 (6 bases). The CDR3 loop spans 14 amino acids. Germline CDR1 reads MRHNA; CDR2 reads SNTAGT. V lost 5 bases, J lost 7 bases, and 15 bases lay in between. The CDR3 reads CASSPTGNEQPQHF. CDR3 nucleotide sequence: TGTGCCAGCAGTCCCACAGGGAACGAACAGCCCCAGCATTTT.

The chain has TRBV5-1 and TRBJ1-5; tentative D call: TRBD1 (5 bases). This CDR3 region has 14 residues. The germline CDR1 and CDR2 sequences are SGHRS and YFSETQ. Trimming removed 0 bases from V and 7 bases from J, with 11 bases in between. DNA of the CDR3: TGCGCCAGCAGCTTGGGACAGTGGGGCCAGCCCCAGCATTTT. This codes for CASSLGQWGQPQHF.

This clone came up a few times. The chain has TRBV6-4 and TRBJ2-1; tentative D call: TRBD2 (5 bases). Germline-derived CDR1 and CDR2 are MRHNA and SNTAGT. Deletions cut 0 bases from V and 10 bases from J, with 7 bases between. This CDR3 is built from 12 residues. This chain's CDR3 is CASSDSRGEQFF. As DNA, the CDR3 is TGTGCCAGCAGTGACTCCCGGGGAGAGCAGTTCTTC.

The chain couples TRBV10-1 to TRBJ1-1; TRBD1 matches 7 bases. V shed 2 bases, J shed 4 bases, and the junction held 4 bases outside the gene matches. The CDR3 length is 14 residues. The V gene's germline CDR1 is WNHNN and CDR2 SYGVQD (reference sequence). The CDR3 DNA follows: TGCGCCAGCAGTGAGACGAACAGGGGCACTGAAGCTTTCTTT. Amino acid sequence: CASSETNRGTEAFF.

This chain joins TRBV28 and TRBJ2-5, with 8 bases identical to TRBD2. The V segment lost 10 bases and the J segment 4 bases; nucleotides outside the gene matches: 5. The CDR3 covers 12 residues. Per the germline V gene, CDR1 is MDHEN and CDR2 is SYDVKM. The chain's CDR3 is CAIGGGSETQYF. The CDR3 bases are TGTGCCATCGGCGGGGGGTCAGAGACCCAGTACTTC.

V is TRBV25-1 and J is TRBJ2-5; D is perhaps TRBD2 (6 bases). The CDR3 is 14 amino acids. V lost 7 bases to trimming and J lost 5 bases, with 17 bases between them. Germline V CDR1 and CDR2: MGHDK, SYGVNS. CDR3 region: CASIPRGSKETQYF. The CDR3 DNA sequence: TGTGCCAGCATCCCACGGGGGAGTAAGGAGACCCAGTACTTC.